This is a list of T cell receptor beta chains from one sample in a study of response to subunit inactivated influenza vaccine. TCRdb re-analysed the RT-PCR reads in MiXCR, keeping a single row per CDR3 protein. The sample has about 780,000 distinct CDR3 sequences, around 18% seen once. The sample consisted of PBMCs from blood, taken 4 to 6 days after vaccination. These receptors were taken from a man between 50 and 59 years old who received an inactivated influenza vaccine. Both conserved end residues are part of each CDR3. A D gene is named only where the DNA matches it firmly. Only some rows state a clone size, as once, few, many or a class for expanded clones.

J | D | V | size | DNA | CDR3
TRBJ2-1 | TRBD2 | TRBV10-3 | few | TGTGCCACGGGGACTAGCGGGGGGGGAAATGAGCAGTTCTTC | CATGTSGGGNEQFF
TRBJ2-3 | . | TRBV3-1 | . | TGTGCCAGCAGCCAAGATCTGGCGGGGGCCCTCACAGATACGCAGTATTTT | CASSQDLAGALTDTQYF
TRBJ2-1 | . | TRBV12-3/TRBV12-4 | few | TGTGCCAGCAGCTGGGCAGGGGAGGCCTACAATGAGCAGTTCTTC | CASSWAGEAYNEQFF
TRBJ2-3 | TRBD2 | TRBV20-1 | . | TGCAGTGCTAGGGGGCCGGGACTAGAAACAGATACGCAGTATTTT | CSARGPGLETDTQYF
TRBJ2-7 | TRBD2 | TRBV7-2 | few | TGTGCCAGCAGCTTAAGCGGGGGGCTGGGCGACGAGCAGTACTTC | CASSLSGGLGDEQYF
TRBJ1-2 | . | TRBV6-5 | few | TGTGCCAGCAGTTACTCGAGGGAAACTGGGGGCTACACCTTC | CASSYSRETGGYTF
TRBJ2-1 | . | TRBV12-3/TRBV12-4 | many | TGTGCCAGCAGTTTTTTAGAGGGAAGTTACAATGAGCAGTTCTTC | CASSFLEGSYNEQFF
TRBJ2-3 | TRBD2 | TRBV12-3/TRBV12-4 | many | TGTGCCAGCAGTAGGACTAGCGGGAATTGGGCAGATACGCAGTATTTT | CASSRTSGNWADTQYF
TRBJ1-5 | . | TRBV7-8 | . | TGTGCCAGCAGCGTTGGGGACACATGGGGTAGCAATCAGCCCCAGCATTTT | CASSVGDTWGSNQPQHF
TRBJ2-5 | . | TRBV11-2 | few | TGTGCCAGCAGAAGGGGGGACGGTGAGACCCAGTACTTC | CASRRGDGETQYF
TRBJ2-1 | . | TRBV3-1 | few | TGTGCCAGCAGCCATCCTCCGGGACCTGGGTACAATGAGCAGTTCTTC | CASSHPPGPGYNEQFF
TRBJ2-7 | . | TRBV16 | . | TGTGCCAGCACCCCATCTCGGGGACACGAGCAGTACTTC | CASTPSRGHEQYF
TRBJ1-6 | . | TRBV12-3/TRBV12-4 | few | TGTGCCAGCAGCCCTAGGGGGAGCTCCTATAATTCACCCCTCCACTTT | CASSPRGSSYNSPLHF
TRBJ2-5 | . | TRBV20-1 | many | TGCAGTGCTAGAGCAGGGGCGGTGGAGACCCAGTACTTC | CSARAGAVETQYF
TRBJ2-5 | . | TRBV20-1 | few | TGCAGTGCTAGAGATGAGGGGCCGGAGACCCAGTACTTC | CSARDEGPETQYF
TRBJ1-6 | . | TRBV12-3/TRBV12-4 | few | TGTGCCAGCAGTTACGAGGGAGTGGGTTATTCACCCCTCCACTTT | CASSYEGVGYSPLHF
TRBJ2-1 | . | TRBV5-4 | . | TGTGCCAGCAGAGTTGGGGGGATGAGGGATGAGCAGTTCTTC | CASRVGGMRDEQFF
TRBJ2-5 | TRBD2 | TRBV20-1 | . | TGCAGTGCTAGTCCAGCGGGAGCAGAGACCCAGTACTTC | CSASPAGAETQYF
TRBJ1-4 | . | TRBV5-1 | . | TGCGCCAGCAGCTTGGGCTATACAGGCGCGGGGCGTGAAAAACTGTTTTTT | CASSLGYTGAGREKLFF
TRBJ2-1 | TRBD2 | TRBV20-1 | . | TGCAGTGCCCTCGCGGGACTAGCGGGGGGCTACAATGAGCAGTTCTTC | CSALAGLAGGYNEQFF
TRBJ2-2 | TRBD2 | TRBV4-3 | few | TGCGCCAGCAGCCAAGATCGGAGTAGCGGGATATACACCGGGGAGCTGTTTTTT | CASSQDRSSGIYTGELFF
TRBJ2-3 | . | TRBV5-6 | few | TGTGCCAGCAGCTTGGAGGGGACACCTCGTAGCACAGATACGCAGTATTTT | CASSLEGTPRSTDTQYF
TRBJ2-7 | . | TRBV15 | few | TGTGCCACCAGCAGAGTGGGGGGTCTAAGCTCCTACGAGCAGTACTTC | CATSRVGGLSSYEQYF
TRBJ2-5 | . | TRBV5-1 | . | TGCGCCAGCAGCTTTACCAGGGCCGGGGAGACCCAGTACTTC | CASSFTRAGETQYF
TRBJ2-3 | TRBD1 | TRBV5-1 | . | TGCGCCAGCAGCTTCGGACAGGGGATTTCAGATACGCAGTATTTT | CASSFGQGISDTQYF
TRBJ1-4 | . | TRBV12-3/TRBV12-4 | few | TGTGCCAGCAGTTTAGGTGGAACAAGGGATGAAAAACTGTTTTTT | CASSLGGTRDEKLFF
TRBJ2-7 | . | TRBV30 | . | TGTGCCTGGAGTGAATACACTGAGCAGTACTTC | CAWSEYTEQYF
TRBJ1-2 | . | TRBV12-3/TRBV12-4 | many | TGTGCCAGCAGTTTCCCGCCGACGGTCTATGGCTACACCTTC | CASSFPPTVYGYTF
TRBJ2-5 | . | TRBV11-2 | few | TGTGCCAGCAGCCCTGAGCTGACCCAGTACTTC | CASSPELTQYF
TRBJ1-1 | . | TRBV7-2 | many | TGTGCCAGCAGCACTCGCGGGGTCATGAACACTGAAGCTTTCTTT | CASSTRGVMNTEAFF
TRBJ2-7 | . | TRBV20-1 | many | TGCAGTGCTCCCAGGTACCAGGACTCCTACGAGCAGTACTTC | CSAPRYQDSYEQYF
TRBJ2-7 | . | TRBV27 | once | TGTGCCAGCAGTTTACGAGGACAGAAATTTTATGAAGAGCAGTACTTC | CASSLRGQKFYEEQYF
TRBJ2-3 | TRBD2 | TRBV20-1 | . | TGCAGTGCTACCCTAGCGGGGGCCTACACAGATACGCAGTATTTT | CSATLAGAYTDTQYF
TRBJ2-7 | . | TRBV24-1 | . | TGTGCCACCAGTTCCATGTCGGCGCAGTACTTC | CATSSMSAQYF
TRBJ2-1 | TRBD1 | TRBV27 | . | TGTGCCAGCAGTTTATCGGGTCCCGGGACAGGGTCCTTTTACAATGAGCAGTTCTTC | CASSLSGPGTGSFYNEQFF
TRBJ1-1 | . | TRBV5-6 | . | TGTGCCAGCAGCTGGGGACGGCCGGGAACTGAAGCTTTCTTT | CASSWGRPGTEAFF
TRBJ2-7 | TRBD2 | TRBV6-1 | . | TGTGCCAGCAGGCCCCCGACTAGCGGTACCTACGAGCAGTACTTC | CASRPPTSGTYEQYF
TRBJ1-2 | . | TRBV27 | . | TGTGCCAGCAGTCCTACCGGGACCCCAACCTATGGCTACACCTTC | CASSPTGTPTYGYTF
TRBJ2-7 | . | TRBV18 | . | TGTGCCAGCTCACCAGGGGTCCAAGACGAGCAGTACTTC | CASSPGVQDEQYF
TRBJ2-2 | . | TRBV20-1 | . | TGCAGTGCTAGAGATGGGGGACCGACGTTTACCGGGGAGCTGTTTTTT | CSARDGGPTFTGELFF
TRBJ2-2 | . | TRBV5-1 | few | TGCGCCAGCAGCTTGGGAAGGACAGCGAACACCGGGGAGCTGTTTTTT | CASSLGRTANTGELFF
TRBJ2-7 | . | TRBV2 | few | TGTGCCAGCCGACTCGCGGACGGCACCTACGAGCAGTACTTC | CASRLADGTYEQYF
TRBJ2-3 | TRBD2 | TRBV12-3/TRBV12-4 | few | TGTGCCAGCAGTTTCAGAGCTAGCGGGGGGGGGCAGTATTTT | CASSFRASGGGQYF
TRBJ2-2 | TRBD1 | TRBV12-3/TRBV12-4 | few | TGTGCCAGCAGACCCGGACAGGGGACCGGGGAGCTGTTTTTT | CASRPGQGTGELFF
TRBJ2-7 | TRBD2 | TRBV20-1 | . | TGCAGTGCTAGATACTCGGGGGGGAGATACGAGCAGTACTTC | CSARYSGGRYEQYF
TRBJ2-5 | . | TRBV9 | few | TGTGCCAGCAGCGTAGGTCCGGGAGCTCGAGAGACCCAGTACTTC | CASSVGPGARETQYF
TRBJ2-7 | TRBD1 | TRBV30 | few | TGTGCCTGTGGAACAGGGGTCTACGACGAGCAGTACTTC | CACGTGVYDEQYF